The next 16 T cell receptor beta chains were all read from a single sample in a study of T-cell reconstitution after alpha-beta-depleted transplantation in children. Construction of the TCRbeta library involved unique molecular identifiers. TCRdb reanalysed the PCR reads using MiXCR and keeps one entry per CDR3 protein. The table lists approximately 520,000 distinct CDR3 sequences, roughly an eighth of them singletons. The sequenced sample was PBMCs, mostly from graft donor cells, obtained 180 days after TCRalphabeta/CD19-depleted stem cell transplant. The receptors shown here come from a female patient aged 2-9 years who had a stem cell transplant for aplastic anemia, so the T cells may come from the graft donor.

This clonotype has at least ten counts. The chain recombines TRBV5-1 with TRBJ2-3; 7 positions agree with TRBD1. This CDR3 spans 14 amino acids. CDR1 and CDR2 from the germline V gene are SGHRS and YFSETQ. The ends lost 1 base at V and 4 bases at J; junction bases unmatched: 3. CDR3 residues: CASSLLQGADTQYF. The CDR3 DNA follows: TGCGCCAGCAGCTTGCTTCAGGGGGCAGATACGCAGTATTTT.

The J gene is TRBJ2-1, the V gene TRBV6-2 or TRBV6-3; 13 nucleotides match TRBD2. CDR3 length equals 16 residues. Losses at the gene ends were 2 bases for V and 7 bases for J; bases not matched to a gene: 5. CDR1 MNHEY and CDR2 SVGEGT come from the germline V gene. The CDR3 spells CASSYAGLAGTNEQFF. The CDR3 nucleotides are TGTGCCAGCAGTTACGCGGGACTAGCGGGAACGAATGAGCAGTTCTTC.

The V call is TRBV18, the J call TRBJ2-1; D tentatively reads TRBD1 or TRBD2 (5 bases each). Per germline, CDR1 KGHSH and CDR2 LQKENI. CDR3 length equals 13 residues. Trimming left V 2 bases short and J 10 bases short, with 12 bases between. CDR3 in amino acids: CASSPYGAPEQFF. The DNA of the CDR3 is TGTGCCAGCTCACCATACGGGGCCCCAGAGCAGTTCTTC.

The chain recombines TRBV4-2 with TRBJ1-6; 10 bases fit TRBD1. V was pared by 3 bases and J by 10 bases, with 12 bases of the junction left unmatched. The CDR3 runs 17 residues. Germline CDR1 reads LGHNA; CDR2 reads YNFKEQ. The CDR3: CASSHLGTGAERSPLHF. The CDR3 DNA sequence: TGTGCCAGCAGCCATCTTGGGACAGGGGCGGAAAGGTCACCCCTCCACTTT.

The chain joins TRBV5-1 to TRBJ2-2; TRBD2 matches 8 bases. Trimming cost V 1 base and J 1 base; bases outside gene matches: 3. This CDR3 comprises 16 residues. Germline CDR1 and CDR2: SGHRS and YFSETQ. The CDR3 nucleotides read TGCGCCAGCAGCTTGACTAGCGGACGGAACACCGGGGAGCTGTTTTTT. This encodes CASSLTSGRNTGELFF.

The chain recombines TRBV20-1 with TRBJ1-4; TRBD1 matches at 7 bases. Germline V gene sequence: CDR1 DFQATT, CDR2 SNEGSKA (reference sequence). V shed 2 bases, J shed 8 bases, and the junction held 17 bases outside the gene matches. This CDR3 contains 17 residues. As DNA, the CDR3 is TGCAGTGCTAGATTCTCTCGATCACAGGGGAGTAGAGAAAAACTGTTTTTT. Protein: CSARFSRSQGSREKLFF.

V is TRBV20-1 and J is TRBJ2-5; maybe TRBD1 (6 bases). This CDR3 has 13 amino acids. V was clipped by 2 bases and J by 5 bases, with 12 bases between them. Germline loops: CDR1 DFQATT, CDR2 SNEGSKA (reference sequence). The CDR3 loop reads CSARHRVLETQYF. The DNA for the CDR3 is TGCAGTGCTAGACACAGGGTACTCGAGACCCAGTACTTC.

The table lists this clonotype with many counts. This chain links TRBV7-2 with TRBJ2-5; maybe TRBD2 (6 bases). The CDR3 runs to 12 residues. Germline CDR1 and CDR2: SGHTA and FQGNSA. With 4 bases removed from V and 7 bases from J, the gap between germline ends came to 10 bases. The CDR3 region has the DNA TGTGCCAGCAGCTCACCAGCGGGGACCCAGTACTTC. Translated, it gives CASSSPAGTQYF.

This chain links TRBV20-1 with TRBJ2-7; 7 nucleotides agree with TRBD1. CDR1 and CDR2 from the germline V gene are DFQATT and SNEGSKA (reference sequence). This CDR3 region has 14 residues. CDR3 protein: CSATSGQPFGEQYF. CDR3 DNA: TGCAGCGCAACCTCGGGACAGCCCTTTGGGGAGCAGTACTTC.

This chain joins TRBV7-9 and TRBJ2-7, with 11 bases identical to TRBD2. Germline V CDR1 and CDR2: SEHNR, FQNEAQ (reference sequence). Germline trimming cut 5 bases from V and 2 bases from J; bases unmatched to any gene: 8. This CDR3 has 16 residues. The CDR3 sequence is CASSDAISGRAYEQYV. CDR3 nucleotide sequence: TGTGCCAGCAGCGACGCTATTAGCGGGAGGGCCTACGAGCAGTACGTC.

CDR3 residues: CASSGALAGVETQYF. For the CDR3, the DNA is TGTGCCAGCAGCGGCGCCCTAGCGGGAGTCGAGACCCAGTACTTC. The rearrangement uses TRBV7-2 and TRBJ2-5, with TRBD2 identical over 10 bases. From germline, CDR1 is SGHTA and CDR2 FQGNSA. Losses at the gene ends were 5 bases for V and 5 bases for J; bases not matched to a gene: 8. The CDR3 covers 15 residues.

This clonotype was recorded at least ten times. The chain combines TRBV4-1 with TRBJ1-5; D is unclear. This CDR3 has 15 amino acids. CDR1 is MGHRA and CDR2 is YSYEKL in the germline V gene. V was pared by 1 base and J by 0 bases, with 7 bases between. The CDR3 DNA is TGCGCCAGCAGCCAAGTTACGGATAGCAATCAGCCCCAGCATTTT. Residues: CASSQVTDSNQPQHF.

In this sample, this clonotype turned up a few times. The chain links TRBV3-1 to TRBJ2-1, with 11 bases aligning to TRBD2. V lost 4 bases, J lost 7 bases, and 9 bases stayed unmatched. Germline loops: CDR1 LGHDT, CDR2 YNNKEL (reference sequence). The CDR3 contains 16 residues. CDR3 sequence reads: CASSPTITSGSNEQFF. In DNA, the CDR3 is TGTGCCAGCAGCCCTACTATAACTAGCGGGAGTAATGAGCAGTTCTTC.

V gene TRBV5-1 combines with J gene TRBJ2-1; TRBD1 matches 12 bases. Unmatched junction bases numbered 8, after V lost 2 bases and J lost 8 bases. CDR3 length: 16 residues. CDR1 is SGHRS and CDR2 is YFSETQ in the germline V gene. The CDR3, as DNA: TGCGCCAGCAGCTTTGCGGGGACAGGGGGCTCGGATGAGCAGTTCTTC. The encoded protein is CASSFAGTGGSDEQFF.

The rearrangement links TRBV6-5 to TRBJ2-3, with 12 nucleotides matching TRBD2. The CDR3 totals 19 residues. Germline CDR1 is MNHEY and CDR2 is SVGAGI. With V trimmed by 3 bases and J by 2 bases, 12 bases remained unmatched. The chain's CDR3 is CASSYSGLAGSPHTDTQYF. CDR3 bases: TGTGCCAGCAGTTATAGCGGACTAGCGGGATCCCCACACACAGATACGCAGTATTTT.

Only a few counts were recorded for this clonotype. The chain couples TRBV7-8 to TRBJ2-7; D is ambiguous. The length of the CDR3 is 14 residues. V was pared by 1 base and J by 7 bases, with 14 bases between. CDR1 and CDR2 (germline): SGHVS, FQNEAQ. CDR3 coding DNA: TGTGCCAGCAGCTTAGGGGCCGGCCTACGAGAGCAGTACTTC. This encodes CASSLGAGLREQYF.